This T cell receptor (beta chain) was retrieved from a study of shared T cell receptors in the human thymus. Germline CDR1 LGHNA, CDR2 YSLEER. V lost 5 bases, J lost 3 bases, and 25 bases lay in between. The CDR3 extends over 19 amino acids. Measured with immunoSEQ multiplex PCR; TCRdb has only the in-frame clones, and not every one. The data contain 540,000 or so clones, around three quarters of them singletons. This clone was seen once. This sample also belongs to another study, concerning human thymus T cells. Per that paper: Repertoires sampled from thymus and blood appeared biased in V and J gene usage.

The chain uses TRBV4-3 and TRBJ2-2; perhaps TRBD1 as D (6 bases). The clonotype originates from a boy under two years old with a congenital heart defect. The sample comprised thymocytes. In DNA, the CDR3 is TGCGCCAGCAGCTCAAACAGGGAAGGAACCAAGATCGACACCGGGGAGCTGTTTTTT. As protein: CASSSNREGTKIDTGELFF.